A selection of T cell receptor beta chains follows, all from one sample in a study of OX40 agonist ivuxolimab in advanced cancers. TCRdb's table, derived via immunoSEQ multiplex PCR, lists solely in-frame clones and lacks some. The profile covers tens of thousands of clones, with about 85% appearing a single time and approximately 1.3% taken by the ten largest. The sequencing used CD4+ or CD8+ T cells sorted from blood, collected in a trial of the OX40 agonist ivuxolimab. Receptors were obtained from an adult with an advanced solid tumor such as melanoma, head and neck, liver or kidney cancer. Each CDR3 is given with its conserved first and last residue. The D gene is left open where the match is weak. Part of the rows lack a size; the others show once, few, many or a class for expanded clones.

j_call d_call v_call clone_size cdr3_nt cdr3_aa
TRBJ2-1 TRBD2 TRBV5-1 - TGCGCCAGCAGCTTGGCCCGGGGACTAGCGGGAGGGTACAATGAGCAGTTCTTC CASSLARGLAGGYNEQFF
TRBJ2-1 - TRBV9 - TGTGCCAGCAGCGTAGCCCCCCACCAAAACAATGAGCAGTTCTTC CASSVAPHQNNEQFF
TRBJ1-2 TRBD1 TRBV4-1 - TGCGCCAGTCTCGGCACCGGACAGGGGAGTCATGGCTACACCTTC CASLGTGQGSHGYTF
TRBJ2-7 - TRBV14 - TGTGCCAGCAGCCAAGCCGGGAAACTCCGAGGGGAGCAGTACTTC CASSQAGKLRGEQYF
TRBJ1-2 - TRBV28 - TGTGCCAGCAGATCGGGGGGGTTCTATGGCTACACCTTC CASRSGGFYGYTF
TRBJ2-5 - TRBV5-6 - TGTGCCAGCAGTTCAGGGTCTGAGACCCAGTACTTC CASSSGSETQYF
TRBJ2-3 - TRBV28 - TGTGCCAGCAGTAGCAATACAGATACGCAGTATTTT CASSSNTDTQYF
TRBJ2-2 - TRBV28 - TGTGCCAGCAGTTCTGGAGGGACCGGGGAGCTGTTTTTT CASSSGGTGELFF
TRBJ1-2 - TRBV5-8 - TGTGCCAGCCACCCATCCACGGGGCCGGGATGGGACTATGGCTACACCTTC CASHPSTGPGWDYGYTF
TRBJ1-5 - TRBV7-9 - TGTGCCAGCAGCTTAGATACTGGGGGACCCAATCAGCCCCAGCATTTT CASSLDTGGPNQPQHF
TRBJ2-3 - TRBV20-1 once TGCAGTGCTAGACCGGACCTCACGCAGTATTTT CSARPDLTQYF
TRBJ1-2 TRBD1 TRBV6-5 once TGTGCCAGCAGTTCCACCGGGACAGCGTATGGCTACACCTTC CASSSTGTAYGYTF
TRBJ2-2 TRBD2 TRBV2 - TGTGCCAGCAGTGCGGGACTAGCGGGGCTCGGGGAGCTGTTTTTT CASSAGLAGLGELFF
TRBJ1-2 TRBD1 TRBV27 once TGTGCCAGCACTGACAGGGTTGGAGGCTACACCTTC CASTDRVGGYTF
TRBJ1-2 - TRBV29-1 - TGCAGCGTTGCTTCGGCAGGGGTAGGAGGCTACACCTTC CSVASAGVGGYTF
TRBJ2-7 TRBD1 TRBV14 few TGTGCCAGCAGCCAAATGGATCGGACAGGGGGAGAGCAGTACTTC CASSQMDRTGGEQYF
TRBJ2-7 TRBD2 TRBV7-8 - TGTGCCAGCAGCTTTTCTCCTAGCGGGAAGTACGAGCAGTACTTC CASSFSPSGKYEQYF
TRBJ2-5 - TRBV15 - TGTGCCACCAGCAGAGATCCTTCCAGTCTGGAGACCCAGTACTTC CATSRDPSSLETQYF
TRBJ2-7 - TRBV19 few TGTGCCAGTAGTCCCGGGGGCCACGAGCAGTACTTC CASSPGGHEQYF
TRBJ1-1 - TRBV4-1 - TGCGCCAGCAGCCAAGAACGTAGGAACACTGAAGCTTTCTTT CASSQERRNTEAFF
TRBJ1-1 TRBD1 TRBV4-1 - TGCGCCAGCAGCCAAGGGTATTTACTACAGGGGAGCACTGAAGCTTTCTTT CASSQGYLLQGSTEAFF
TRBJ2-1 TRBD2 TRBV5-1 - TGCGCCAGCAGCCCGCGGACTAGCGGGAGTTCTTCCTACAATGAGCAGTTCTTC CASSPRTSGSSSYNEQFF
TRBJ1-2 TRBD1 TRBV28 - TGTGCCAGCGGACAGGACTATGGCTACACCTTC CASGQDYGYTF
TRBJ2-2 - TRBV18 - TGTGCCAGCTCACCCCGGAGGGGTGCCGGGGAGCTGTTTTTT CASSPRRGAGELFF
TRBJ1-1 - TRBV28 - TGTGCCAGCCACCACAGGTATGAAGCTTTCTTT CASHHRYEAFF
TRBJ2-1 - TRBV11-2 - TGTGCCAGCAGCTTAGACTTATCCTACAATGAGCAGTTCTTC CASSLDLSYNEQFF
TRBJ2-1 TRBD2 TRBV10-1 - TGCGCCAGCAGTGAGCAGGTTGGGACTAGCGGGAGGAATGAGCAGTTCTTC CASSEQVGTSGRNEQFF
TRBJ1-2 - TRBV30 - TGTGCCTGGGGGGCCAACTATGGCTACACCTTC CAWGANYGYTF
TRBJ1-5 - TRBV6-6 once TGTGCCAGCAGCCCACAGGAGAATCAGCCCCAGCATTTT CASSPQENQPQHF
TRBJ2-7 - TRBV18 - TGTGCCAGCTCACCACGGGACGTCGTCGCCTACGAGCAGTACTTC CASSPRDVVAYEQYF
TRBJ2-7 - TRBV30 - TGTGCCTGGAGTACCGCCTACGAGCAGTACTTC CAWSTAYEQYF
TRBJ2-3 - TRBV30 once TGTGCCTGGAGTGTTACCTTAGATACGCAGTATTTT CAWSVTLDTQYF
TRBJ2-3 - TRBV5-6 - TGTGCCAGCAGCTTCGGGGGTTTGACAGATACGCAGTATTTT CASSFGGLTDTQYF
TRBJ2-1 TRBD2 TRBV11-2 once TGTGCCAGCAGCTTAGAGGCGGGAGGGCCGCATGAGCAGTTCTTC CASSLEAGGPHEQFF
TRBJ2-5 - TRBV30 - TGTGCCTGGAGTGTGGGCTACCGGGAGACCCAGTACTTC CAWSVGYRETQYF
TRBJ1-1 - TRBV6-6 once TGTGCCAGCAGCTCGGACGGGAACACTGAAGCTTTCTTT CASSSDGNTEAFF
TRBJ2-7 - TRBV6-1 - TGTGCCAGCAGAGAAGGAACAGCACAACGGTCCTACGAGCAGTACTTC CASREGTAQRSYEQYF
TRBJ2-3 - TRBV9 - TGTGCCAGCAGCCAATTCACAGATACGCAGTATTTT CASSQFTDTQYF
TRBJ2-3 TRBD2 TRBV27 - TGTGCCAGCAGGACTAGCGGGACTGGGGGAGATACGCAGTATTTT CASRTSGTGGDTQYF
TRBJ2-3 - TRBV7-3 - TGTGCCAGCAGCTTAAGCCCCCCGGGAGTTGGAGATACGCAGTATTTT CASSLSPPGVGDTQYF
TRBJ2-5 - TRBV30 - TGTGCCTGGGCCAACTCAGAGACCCAGTACTTC CAWANSETQYF
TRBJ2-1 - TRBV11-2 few TGTGCCAGCATCCCGAGTCTCTCCAAGACCCACAATGAGCAGTTCTTC CASIPSLSKTHNEQFF
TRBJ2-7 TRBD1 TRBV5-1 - TGCGCCAGCAGCTGGGGGGACAGGGTCAACGAGCAGTACTTC CASSWGDRVNEQYF
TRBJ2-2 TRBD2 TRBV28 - TGTGCCAGCAGTTTCCTGGGACTAGCGGGGGGAAAAACCGGGGAGCTGTTTTTT CASSFLGLAGGKTGELFF
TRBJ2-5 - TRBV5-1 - TGCGCCAGCAGCTTGGGACTACAAGAGACCCAGTACTTC CASSLGLQETQYF